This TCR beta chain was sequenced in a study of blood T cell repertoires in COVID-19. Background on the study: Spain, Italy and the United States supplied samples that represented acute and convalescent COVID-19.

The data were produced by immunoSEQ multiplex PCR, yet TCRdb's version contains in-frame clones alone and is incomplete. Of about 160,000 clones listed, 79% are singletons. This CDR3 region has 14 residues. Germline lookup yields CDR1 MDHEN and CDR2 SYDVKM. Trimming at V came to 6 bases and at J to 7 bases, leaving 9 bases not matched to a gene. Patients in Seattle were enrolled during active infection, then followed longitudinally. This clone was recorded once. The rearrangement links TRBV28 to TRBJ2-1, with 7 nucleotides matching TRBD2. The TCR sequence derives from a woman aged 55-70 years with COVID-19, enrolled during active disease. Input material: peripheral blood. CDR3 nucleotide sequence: TGTGCCAGCAGGCCCGGGTCAGCGGGAAATGAGCAGTTCTTC. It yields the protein CASRPGSAGNEQFF.